These 6 T cell receptor beta chains share one sample of origin, sequenced in a study of technical replicates of blood from several donors. Assay used: immunoSEQ multiplex PCR; TCRdb lists only in-frame clones, some missing. The data hold about 81,000 clones, with about 81% observed a single time. The sequenced material came from PBMCs. The receptors originated from a human donor in good health. Some clones in this sample may be carry-over from other donors' samples.

The chain couples TRBV6-1 to TRBJ1-1, with 8 bases aligning to TRBD1. V gave up 5 bases and J gave up 4 bases; unmatched junction bases: 9. Germline assignment: CDR1 MNHNS and CDR2 SASEGT. This CDR3 region has 15 residues. CDR3 DNA: TGTGCCAGCAGTTCTTCCTTACAGGGGGGCACTGAAGCTTTCTTT. Its protein is CASSSSLQGGTEAFF.

This clone has just a few counts. The chain links TRBV6-4 to TRBJ1-1; TRBD1 agrees at 7 bases. Germline values: CDR1 MRHNA, CDR2 SNTAGT. Losses at the gene ends were 9 bases for V and 0 bases for J; bases not matched to a gene: 16. CDR3 length: 17 amino acids. In DNA, the CDR3 is TGTGCCAGGACGGTAGGACAGGCCCAGACCTTGAACACTGAAGCTTTCTTT. Residues: CARTVGQAQTLNTEAFF.

The chain is built from TRBV10-3 and TRBJ2-2; D is perhaps TRBD2 (5 bases). CDR1 and CDR2 (germline): ENHRY, SYGVKD. The CDR3 is 12 residues long. Trimming pared 5 bases from V and 6 bases from J, leaving 7 bases between. CDR3 in amino acids: CAISPGAGELFF. The CDR3 DNA is TGTGCCATCAGTCCCGGGGCCGGGGAGCTGTTTTTT.

The V and J genes are TRBV29-1 and TRBJ2-3; the match to TRBD1 covers 7 bases. The CDR3 runs to 15 residues. Germline V gene lookup returns CDR1 SQVTM and CDR2 ANQGSEA. CDR3 residues: CRVEVVTGVADTQYF. The CDR3 DNA sequence: TGCAGGGTGGAGGTGGTAACAGGGGTTGCAGATACGCAGTATTTT.

In this sample, this clone turned up a few times. The V gene is TRBV11-3, the J gene TRBJ1-1; TRBD1 is a possible D gene (5 bases). V lost 8 bases and J 3 bases, leaving 13 bases between the germline ends. Germline CDR1 is SGHNT and CDR2 is YENEEA. The CDR3 totals 13 residues. The CDR3 reads CASQGRTDTEAFF. CDR3 in DNA: TGTGCCAGCCAGGGTCGCACGGACACTGAAGCTTTCTTT.

The V gene is TRBV7-2, the J gene TRBJ2-7; 11 bases fit TRBD2. In germline, CDR1 is SGHTA, CDR2 FQGNSA. This CDR3 is 16 amino acids long. With 4 bases clipped from V and 7 bases from J, the junction kept 12 bases outside the gene matches. The CDR3 region is CASSSPSLAGVGEQYF. In DNA form, the CDR3 reads TGTGCCAGCAGCTCACCTTCACTAGCGGGAGTCGGGGAGCAGTACTTC.